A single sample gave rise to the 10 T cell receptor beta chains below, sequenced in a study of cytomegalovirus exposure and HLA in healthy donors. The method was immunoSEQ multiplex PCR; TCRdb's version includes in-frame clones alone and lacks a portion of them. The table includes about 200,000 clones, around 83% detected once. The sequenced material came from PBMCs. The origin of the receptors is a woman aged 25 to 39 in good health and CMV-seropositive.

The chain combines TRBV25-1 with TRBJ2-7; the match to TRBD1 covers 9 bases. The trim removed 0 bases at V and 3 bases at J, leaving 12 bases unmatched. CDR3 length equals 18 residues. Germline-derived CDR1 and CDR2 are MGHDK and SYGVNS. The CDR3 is CASSEYTGGTYKNYEQYF. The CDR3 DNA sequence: TGTGCCAGCAGTGAATATACAGGGGGCACTTACAAAAACTACGAGCAGTACTTC.

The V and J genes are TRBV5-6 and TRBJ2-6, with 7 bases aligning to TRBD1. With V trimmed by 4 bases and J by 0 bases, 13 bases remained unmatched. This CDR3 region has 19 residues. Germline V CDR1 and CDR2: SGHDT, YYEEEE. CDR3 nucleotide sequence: TGTGCCAGCAGCAAAGAAGTCGACAGGGCGGTCTCTGGGGCCAACGTCCTGACTTTC. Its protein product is CASSKEVDRAVSGANVLTF.

This CDR3 is CASSPTGGAYNEQFF. The CDR3 nucleotides are TGTGCCAGCAGTCCTACAGGGGGCGCCTACAATGAGCAGTTCTTC. The rearrangement links TRBV6-1 to TRBJ2-1, with 9 bases aligning to TRBD1. The germline CDR1 and CDR2 sequences are MNHNS and SASEGT. The CDR3 spans 15 residues. The junction had 4 bases not matched to a gene; V was cut back by 5 bases and J by 2 bases.

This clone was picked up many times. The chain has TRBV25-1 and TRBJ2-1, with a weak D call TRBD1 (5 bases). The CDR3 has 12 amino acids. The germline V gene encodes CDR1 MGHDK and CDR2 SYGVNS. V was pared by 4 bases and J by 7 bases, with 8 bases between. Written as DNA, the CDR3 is TGTGCCAGCAGTGCAGGGTGGAATGAGCAGTTCTTC. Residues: CASSAGWNEQFF.

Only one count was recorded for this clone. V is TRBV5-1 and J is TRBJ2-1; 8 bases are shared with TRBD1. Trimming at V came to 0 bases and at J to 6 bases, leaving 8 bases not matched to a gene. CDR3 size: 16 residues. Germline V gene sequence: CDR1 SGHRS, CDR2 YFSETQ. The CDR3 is CASSLEPGQGFNEQFF. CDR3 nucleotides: TGCGCCAGCAGCTTGGAACCCGGACAGGGTTTCAATGAGCAGTTCTTC. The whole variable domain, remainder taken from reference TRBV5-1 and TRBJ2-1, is KAGVTQTPRYLIKTRGQQVTLSCSPISGHRSVSWYQQTPGQGLQFLFEYFSETQRNKGNFPGRFSGRQFSNSRSEMNVSTLELGDSALYLCASSLEPGQGFNEQFFGPGTRLTVL.

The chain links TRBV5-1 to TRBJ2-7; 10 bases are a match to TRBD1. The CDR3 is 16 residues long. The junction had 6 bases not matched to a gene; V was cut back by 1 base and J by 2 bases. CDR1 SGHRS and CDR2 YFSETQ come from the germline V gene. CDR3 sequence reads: CASSLNTGTGAYEQYF. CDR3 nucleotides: TGCGCCAGCAGCTTGAATACCGGGACAGGGGCCTACGAGCAGTACTTC.

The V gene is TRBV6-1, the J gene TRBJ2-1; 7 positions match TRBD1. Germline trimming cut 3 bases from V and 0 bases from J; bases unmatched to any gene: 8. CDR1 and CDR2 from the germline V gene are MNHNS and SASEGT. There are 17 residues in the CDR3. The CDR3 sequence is CASSELGGAGSYNEQFF. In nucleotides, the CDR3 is TGTGCCAGCAGTGAGTTAGGGGGCGCTGGCTCCTACAATGAGCAGTTCTTC.

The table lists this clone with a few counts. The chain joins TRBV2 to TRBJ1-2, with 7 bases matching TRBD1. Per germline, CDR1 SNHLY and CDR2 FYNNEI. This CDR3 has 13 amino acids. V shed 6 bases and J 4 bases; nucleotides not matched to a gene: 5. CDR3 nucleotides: TGTGCCAGCAGCAACCGGGACAGCTATGGCTACACCTTC. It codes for CASSNRDSYGYTF.

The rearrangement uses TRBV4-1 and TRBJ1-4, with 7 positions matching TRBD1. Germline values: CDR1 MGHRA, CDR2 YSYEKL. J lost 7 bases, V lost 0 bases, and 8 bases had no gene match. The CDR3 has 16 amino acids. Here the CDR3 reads CASSQESGTVREKLFF. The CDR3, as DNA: TGCGCCAGCAGCCAAGAGTCCGGGACAGTTCGTGAAAAACTGTTTTTT.

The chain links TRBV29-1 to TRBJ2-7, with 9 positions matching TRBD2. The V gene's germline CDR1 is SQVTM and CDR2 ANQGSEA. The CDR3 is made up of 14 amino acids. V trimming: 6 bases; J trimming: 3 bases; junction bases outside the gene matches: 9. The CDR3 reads CSVLPTSGYYEQYF. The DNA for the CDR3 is TGCAGCGTCCTCCCGACTAGCGGATACTACGAGCAGTACTTC.